This record looks at one T cell receptor beta chain sequence and its context. What it recognizes is unknown. The sample is drawn from a study of cytomegalovirus exposure and HLA in healthy donors. CDR1 and CDR2 from the germline V gene are SGHTA and FQGNSA. This CDR3 has 15 residues. Between the trimmed V and J ends, which lost 1 base and 4 bases, there was a span of 10 bases. PCR employed 60 Vbeta and 13 Jbeta primers. Here immunoSEQ multiplex PCR was the method, and the copy in TCRdb shows in-frame clones only, minus some. The data contain 150,000 to 200,000 clones, approximately 85% of them singletons. General observations from the study: Judged likely to be a sequencing artifact was a cluster of highly shared sequence variants.

The chain combines TRBV7-2 with TRBJ1-4; D is unclear. The clonotype comes from a man aged 18-30 years in good health and CMV-seropositive. Sequencing was carried out using PBMCs. Here the CDR3 DNA reads TGTGCCAGCAGCTTAGGGCAGGCCTATAATGAAAAACTGTTTTTT. It specifies CASSLGQAYNEKLFF. Full variable domain (outside the CDR3, taken from reference TRBV7-2 and TRBJ1-4): GAGVSQSPSNKVTEKGKDVELRCDPISGHTALYWYRQSLGQGLEFLIYFQGNSAPDKSGLPSDRFSAERTGGSVSTLTIQRTQQEDSAVYLCASSLGQAYNEKLFFGSGTQLSVL.